The present entry profiles one TCR beta chain with its context. What it recognizes is unknown. CDR1 and CDR2 (germline): SGDLS, YYNGEE. V was clipped by 5 bases and J by 5 bases, with 12 bases between them. CDR3 length: 13 amino acids. These data originate in a study of cytomegalovirus exposure and HLA in healthy donors. Across the study: Earlier sequencing of some 190 million T cells yielded 100 million to 120 million unique TCR beta sequences. Study-wide points: Highest at DRB1 and lowest at HLA-C, TCR association rates differed among HLA loci in a later analysis. Immune exposure data for these donors was limited to CMV serostatus.

The PCR ran on 60 Vbeta and 13 Jbeta primers. Sequencing used immunoSEQ multiplex PCR; TCRdb keeps in-frame clones, though not all of them. The sample includes 230,000 or so clones, 85% to 95% seen only once; the top ten take about 1.7%. This TCR came from a girl between 2 and 10 years old in good health and CMV-seronegative. The rearrangement joins TRBV9 to TRBJ2-3, with TRBD1 as a possible D gene (6 bases). The specimen was PBMCs. The CDR3 loop reads CASRGQSLDTQYF. Here the CDR3 DNA reads TGTGCCAGCAGAGGACAGAGCTTAGATACGCAGTATTTT.